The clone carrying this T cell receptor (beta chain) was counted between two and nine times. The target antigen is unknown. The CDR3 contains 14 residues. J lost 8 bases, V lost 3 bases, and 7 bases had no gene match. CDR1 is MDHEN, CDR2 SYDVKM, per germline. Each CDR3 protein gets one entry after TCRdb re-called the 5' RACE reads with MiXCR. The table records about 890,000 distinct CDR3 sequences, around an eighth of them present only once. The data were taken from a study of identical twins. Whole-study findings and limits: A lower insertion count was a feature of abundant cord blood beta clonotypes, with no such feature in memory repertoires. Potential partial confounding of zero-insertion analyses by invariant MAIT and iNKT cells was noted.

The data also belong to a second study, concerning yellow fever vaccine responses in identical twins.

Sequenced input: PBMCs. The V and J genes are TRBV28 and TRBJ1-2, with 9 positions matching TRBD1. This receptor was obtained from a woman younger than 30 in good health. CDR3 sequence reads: CASSFSGQGDGYTF. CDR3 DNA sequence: TGTGCCAGCAGTTTTTCGGGACAGGGTGACGGCTACACCTTC.